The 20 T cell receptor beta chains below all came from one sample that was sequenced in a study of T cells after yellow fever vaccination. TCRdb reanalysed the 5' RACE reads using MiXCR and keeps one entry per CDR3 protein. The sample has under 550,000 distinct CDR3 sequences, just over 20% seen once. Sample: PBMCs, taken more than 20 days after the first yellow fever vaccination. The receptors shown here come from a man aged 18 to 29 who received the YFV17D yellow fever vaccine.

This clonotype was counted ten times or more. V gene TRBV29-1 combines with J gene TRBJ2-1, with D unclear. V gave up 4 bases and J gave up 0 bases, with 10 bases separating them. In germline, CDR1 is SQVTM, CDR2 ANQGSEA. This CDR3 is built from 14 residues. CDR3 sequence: CSVARLGSYNEQFF. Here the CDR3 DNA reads TGCAGCGTTGCGCGGTTAGGCTCCTACAATGAGCAGTTCTTC.

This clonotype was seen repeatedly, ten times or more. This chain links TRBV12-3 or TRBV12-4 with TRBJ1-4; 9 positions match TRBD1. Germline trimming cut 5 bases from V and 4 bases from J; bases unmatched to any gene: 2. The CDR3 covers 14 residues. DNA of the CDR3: TGTGCCAGCAGTCCGACAGGGGGTAATGAAAAACTGTTTTTT. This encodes CASSPTGGNEKLFF.

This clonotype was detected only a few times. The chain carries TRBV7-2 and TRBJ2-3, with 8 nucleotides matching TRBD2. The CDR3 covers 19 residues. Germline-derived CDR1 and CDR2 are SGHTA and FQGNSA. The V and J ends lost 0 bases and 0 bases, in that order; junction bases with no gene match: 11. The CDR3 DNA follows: TGTGCCAGCAGCTTAGCTGGAACGGGGGGGCCCTCGAGCACAGATACGCAGTATTTT. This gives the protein CASSLAGTGGPSSTDTQYF.

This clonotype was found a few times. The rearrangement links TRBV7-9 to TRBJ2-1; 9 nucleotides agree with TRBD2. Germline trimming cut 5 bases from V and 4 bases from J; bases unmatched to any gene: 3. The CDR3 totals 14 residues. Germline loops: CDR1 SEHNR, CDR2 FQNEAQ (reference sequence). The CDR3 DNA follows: TGTGCCAGCAGCCGGACTAGCGTGTACAATGAGCAGTTCTTC. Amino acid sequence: CASSRTSVYNEQFF. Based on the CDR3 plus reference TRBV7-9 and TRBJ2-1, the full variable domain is DTGVSQNPRHKITKRGQNVTFRCDPISEHNRLYWYRQTLGQGPEFLTYFQNEAQLEKSRLLSDRFSAERPKGSFSTLEIQRTEQGDSAMYLCASSRTSVYNEQFFGPGTRLTVL.

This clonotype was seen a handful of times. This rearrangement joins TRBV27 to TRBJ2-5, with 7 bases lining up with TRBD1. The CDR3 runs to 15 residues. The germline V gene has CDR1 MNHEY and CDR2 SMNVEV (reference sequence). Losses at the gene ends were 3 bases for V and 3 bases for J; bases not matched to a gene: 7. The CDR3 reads CASSFLRTGEETQYF. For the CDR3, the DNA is TGTGCCAGCAGTTTCCTGAGGACAGGTGAAGAGACCCAGTACTTC.

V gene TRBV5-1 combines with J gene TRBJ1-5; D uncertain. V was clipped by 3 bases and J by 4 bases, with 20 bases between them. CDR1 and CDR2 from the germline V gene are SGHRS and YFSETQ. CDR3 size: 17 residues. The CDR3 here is CASSCGPRAAKNQPQHF. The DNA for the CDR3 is TGCGCCAGCAGCTGTGGCCCTCGGGCAGCGAAAAATCAGCCCCAGCATTTT.

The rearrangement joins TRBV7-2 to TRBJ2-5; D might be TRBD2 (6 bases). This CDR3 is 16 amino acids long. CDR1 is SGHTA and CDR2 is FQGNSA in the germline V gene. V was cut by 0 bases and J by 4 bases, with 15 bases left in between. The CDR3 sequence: CASSLARRGRGETQYF. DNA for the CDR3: TGTGCCAGCAGCTTAGCGAGGCGGGGCCGAGGAGAGACCCAGTACTTC.

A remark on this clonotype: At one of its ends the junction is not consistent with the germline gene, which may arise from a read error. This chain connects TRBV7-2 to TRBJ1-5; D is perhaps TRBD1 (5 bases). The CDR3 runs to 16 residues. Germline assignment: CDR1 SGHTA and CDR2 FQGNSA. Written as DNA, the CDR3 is TGTGCCAGTAGCCGGGACGCCCTTAGGGGCAATCAGCCCCTGCATTTT. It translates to CASSRDALRGNQPLHF.

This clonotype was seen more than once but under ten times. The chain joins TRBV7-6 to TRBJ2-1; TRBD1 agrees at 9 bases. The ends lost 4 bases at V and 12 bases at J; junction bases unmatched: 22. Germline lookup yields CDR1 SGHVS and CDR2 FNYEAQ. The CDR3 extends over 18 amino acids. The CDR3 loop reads CASSSNVPGQGTTWGQFF. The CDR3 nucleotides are TGTGCCAGCAGCTCAAACGTCCCGGGACAGGGCACTACCTGGGGGCAGTTCTTC.

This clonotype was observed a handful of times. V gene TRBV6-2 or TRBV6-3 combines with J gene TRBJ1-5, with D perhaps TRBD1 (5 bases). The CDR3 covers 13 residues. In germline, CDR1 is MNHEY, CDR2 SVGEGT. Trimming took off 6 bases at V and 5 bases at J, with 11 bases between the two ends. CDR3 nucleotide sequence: TGTGCCAGCAGCGACAGCAGCGATCAGCCCCAGCATTTT. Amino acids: CASSDSSDQPQHF.

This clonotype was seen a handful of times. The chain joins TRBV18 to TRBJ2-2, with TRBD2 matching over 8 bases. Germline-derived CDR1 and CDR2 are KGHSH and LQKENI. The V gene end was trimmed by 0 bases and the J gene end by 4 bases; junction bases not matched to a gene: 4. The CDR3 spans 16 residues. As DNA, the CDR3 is TGTGCCAGCTCACCACCCGGGGGGGCCGTCACCGGGGAGCTGTTTTTT. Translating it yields CASSPPGGAVTGELFF.

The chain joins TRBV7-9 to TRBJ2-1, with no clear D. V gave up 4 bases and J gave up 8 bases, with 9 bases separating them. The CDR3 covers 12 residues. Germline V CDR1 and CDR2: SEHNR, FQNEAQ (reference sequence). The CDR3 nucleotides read TGTGCCAGCAGCTCGATGGGATATGAGCAGTTCTTC. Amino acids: CASSSMGYEQFF.

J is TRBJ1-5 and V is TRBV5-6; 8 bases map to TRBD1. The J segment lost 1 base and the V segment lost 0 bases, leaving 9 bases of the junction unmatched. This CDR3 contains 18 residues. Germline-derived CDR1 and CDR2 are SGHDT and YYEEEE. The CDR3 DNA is TGTGCCAGCAGCTTGGCGGGATTTACAGGGGGAAGCAATCAGCCCCAGCATTTT. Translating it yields CASSLAGFTGGSNQPQHF.

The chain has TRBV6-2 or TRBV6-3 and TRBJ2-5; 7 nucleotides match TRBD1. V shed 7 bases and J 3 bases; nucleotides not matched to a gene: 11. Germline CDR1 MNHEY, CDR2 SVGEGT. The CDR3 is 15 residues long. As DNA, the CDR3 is TGTGCCAGCACTCTCCGACAGGGCCGTGAAGAGACCCAGTACTTC. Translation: CASTLRQGREETQYF.

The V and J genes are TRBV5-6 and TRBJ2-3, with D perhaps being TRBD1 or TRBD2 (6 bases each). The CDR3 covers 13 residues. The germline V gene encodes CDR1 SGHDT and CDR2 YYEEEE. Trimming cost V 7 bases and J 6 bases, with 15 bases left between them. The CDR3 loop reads CASGFSGADTQYF. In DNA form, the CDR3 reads TGTGCCAGCGGATTCTCGGGGGCGGATACGCAGTATTTT.

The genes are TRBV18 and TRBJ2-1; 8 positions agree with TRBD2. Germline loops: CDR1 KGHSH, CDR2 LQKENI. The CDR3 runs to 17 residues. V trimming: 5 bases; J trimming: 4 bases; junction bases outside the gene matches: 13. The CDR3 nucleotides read TGTGCCAGCTCATCTTATAGCGGGGCCAATTCGTACAATGAGCAGTTCTTC. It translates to CASSSYSGANSYNEQFF.

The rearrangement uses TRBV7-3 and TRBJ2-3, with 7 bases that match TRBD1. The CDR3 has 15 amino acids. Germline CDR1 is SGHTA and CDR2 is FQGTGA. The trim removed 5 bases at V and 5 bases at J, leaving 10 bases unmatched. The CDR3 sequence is CASSQLGGRGDTQYF. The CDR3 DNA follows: TGTGCCAGCAGCCAACTAGGGGGCCGGGGAGATACGCAGTATTTT.

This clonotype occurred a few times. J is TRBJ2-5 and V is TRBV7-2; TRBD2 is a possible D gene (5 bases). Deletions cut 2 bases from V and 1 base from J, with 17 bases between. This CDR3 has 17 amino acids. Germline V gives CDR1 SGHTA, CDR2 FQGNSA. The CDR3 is CASSLSAPAAIQETQYF. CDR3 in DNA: TGTGCCAGCAGCTTAAGCGCACCAGCGGCGATCCAAGAGACCCAGTACTTC.

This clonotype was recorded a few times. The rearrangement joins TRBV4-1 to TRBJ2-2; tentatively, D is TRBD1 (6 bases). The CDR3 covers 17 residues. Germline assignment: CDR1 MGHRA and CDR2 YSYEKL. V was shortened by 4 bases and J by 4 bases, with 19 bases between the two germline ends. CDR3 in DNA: TGCGCCAGCAGCCGGGCTCGGGACACCGCATCCACCGGGGAGCTGTTTTTT. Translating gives CASSRARDTASTGELFF.

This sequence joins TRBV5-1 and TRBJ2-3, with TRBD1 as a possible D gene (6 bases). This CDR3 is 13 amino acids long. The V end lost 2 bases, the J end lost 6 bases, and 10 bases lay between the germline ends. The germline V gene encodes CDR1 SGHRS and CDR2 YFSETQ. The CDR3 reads CASSFKRGDTQYF. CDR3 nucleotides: TGCGCCAGCAGCTTCAAAAGGGGGGATACGCAGTATTTT. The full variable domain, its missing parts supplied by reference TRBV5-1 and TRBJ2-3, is KAGVTQTPRYLIKTRGQQVTLSCSPISGHRSVSWYQQTPGQGLQFLFEYFSETQRNKGNFPGRFSGRQFSNSRSEMNVSTLELGDSALYLCASSFKRGDTQYFGPGTRLTVL.